This entry lists 5 T cell receptor beta chains sequenced from one sample in a study of cytomegalovirus exposure and HLA in healthy donors. The PCR employed 60 Vbeta primers together with 13 Jbeta primers. Profiling relied on immunoSEQ multiplex PCR, and the TCRdb table lists in-frame clones only, not all of them. This table holds about 150,000 clones, 65% to 75% found once. Sample: PBMCs. These receptors were obtained from a man aged 30-40 years in good health and CMV-seronegative.

The chain combines TRBV6-5 with TRBJ2-7, with D maybe TRBD2 (6 bases). CDR1 is MNHEY, CDR2 SVGAGI, per germline. V lost 8 bases and J 3 bases, leaving 11 bases between the germline ends. The CDR3 extends over 12 amino acids. The CDR3 coding sequence is TGTGCCAGCGGTGGCGGGGACTACGAGCAGTACTTC. Its protein product is CASGGGDYEQYF.

The chain carries TRBV5-6 and TRBJ1-4; D might be TRBD1 (5 bases). This CDR3 contains 13 residues. Germline V gives CDR1 SGHDT, CDR2 YYEEEE. Trimming shortened V by 7 bases and J by 4 bases, and 11 bases separated the two germline ends. Written as DNA, the CDR3 is TGTGCCAGCGCAGGGCGGATTAATGAAAAACTGTTTTTT. This encodes CASAGRINEKLFF.

CDR3 coding DNA: TGTGCCAGCAGCTTTGAGCTTAATTCACCCCTCCACTTT. This translates into CASSFELNSPLHF. This rearrangement joins TRBV5-6 to TRBJ1-6; no clear D. The germline CDR1 and CDR2 sequences are SGHDT and YYEEEE. The CDR3 consists of 13 residues. The V end was cut by 2 bases, the J end by 6 bases, with 6 bases between.

This clone was recorded only once. CDR3 residues: CASSQEEGGQETQYF. In DNA, the CDR3 is TGCGCCAGCAGCCAAGAAGAGGGGGGGCAAGAGACCCAGTACTTC. The chain has TRBV4-3 and TRBJ2-5; tentative D call: TRBD2 (7 bases). The germline CDR1 and CDR2 sequences are LGHNA and YSLEER. The CDR3 loop spans 15 amino acids. Trimming took off 0 bases at V and 2 bases at J, with 10 bases between the two ends.

This rearrangement joins TRBV7-9 to TRBJ2-7, with TRBD1 identical over 7 bases. J was trimmed by 2 bases and V by 9 bases; bases with no gene match: 7. Per the germline V gene, CDR1 is SEHNR and CDR2 is FQNEAQ (reference sequence). This CDR3 has 13 residues. The CDR3 is CASTGTDPYEQYF. In DNA form, the CDR3 reads TGTGCCAGTACCGGGACAGATCCCTACGAGCAGTACTTC.